One sample yielded the 10 T cell receptor beta chains listed below, sequenced in a study of blood T cell repertoires in COVID-19. The table came from immunoSEQ multiplex PCR; TCRdb's copy has only in-frame clones and leaves some out. The table shows 130,000 to 150,000 clones, with 70% to 90% occurring only once. Sequenced sample: peripheral blood. These receptors came from a woman aged 55-69 years with COVID-19, enrolled during active disease.

The chain links TRBV3-1 (or the pseudogene TRBV3-2) to TRBJ2-3; TRBD1 might be the D (6 bases). Trimming left V 6 bases short and J 2 bases short, with 12 bases between. The germline V gene encodes CDR1 LGHDT and CDR2 YNNKEL (reference sequence). The CDR3 spans 14 residues. The CDR3, as DNA: TGTGCCAGCAGTCGTGGGACAATCACAGATACGCAGTATTTT. It translates to CASSRGTITDTQYF.

This chain's CDR3 is CASSRDRDGFGGYTF. In DNA, the CDR3 is TGTGCCAGCAGCCGGGACAGGGACGGTTTCGGTGGCTACACCTTC. J is TRBJ1-2 and V is TRBV6-5, with 9 positions matching TRBD1. J was trimmed by 7 bases and V by 6 bases; bases with no gene match: 12. The CDR3 runs 15 residues. The germline CDR1 and CDR2 sequences are MNHEY and SVGAGI.

This chain links TRBV6-2 or TRBV6-3 with TRBJ1-1; 7 nucleotides agree with TRBD1. Germline V CDR1 and CDR2: MNHEY, SVGEGT. The CDR3 covers 15 residues. J was trimmed by 5 bases and V by 5 bases; bases with no gene match: 11. The CDR3 loop reads CASSHPRQGGTEAFF. CDR3 DNA: TGTGCCAGCAGTCACCCCCGACAGGGTGGAACTGAAGCTTTCTTT.

This chain uses TRBV6-1 with TRBJ2-3, with D unresolved. V lost 2 bases and J 0 bases, leaving 9 bases between the germline ends. Per germline, CDR1 MNHNS and CDR2 SASEGT. This CDR3 has 15 amino acids. CDR3: CASSEWAPSTDTQYF. DNA for the CDR3: TGTGCCAGCAGTGAATGGGCCCCTAGCACAGATACGCAGTATTTT.

The chain couples TRBV3-1 (or the pseudogene TRBV3-2) to TRBJ2-3; 10 bases match TRBD1. Germline V lookup: CDR1 LGHDT, CDR2 YNNKEL (reference sequence). There are 16 residues in the CDR3. The V and J ends lost 5 bases and 3 bases, in that order; junction bases with no gene match: 8. CDR3 loop: CASSVPGQGKTDTQYF. CDR3 coding DNA: TGTGCCAGCAGCGTGCCGGGACAGGGGAAAACAGATACGCAGTATTTT.

This sequence joins TRBV3-1 (or the pseudogene TRBV3-2) and TRBJ1-2; TRBD1 agrees at 8 bases. This CDR3 is built from 14 residues. Per the germline V gene, CDR1 is LGHDT and CDR2 is YNNKEL (reference sequence). V shed 2 bases and J 8 bases; nucleotides not matched to a gene: 7. CDR3 DNA: TGTGCCAGCAGCCAAAGGTCAGGGGGCGAAGGCTACACCTTC. It is translated as CASSQRSGGEGYTF.

Worth noting for this clone: Other DNA sequences in the same sample also yield this CDR3. The J gene is TRBJ1-5, the V gene TRBV30, with a tentative D call TRBD1 (5 bases). From germline, CDR1 is GTSNPN and CDR2 SVGIG (reference sequence). The CDR3 runs to 13 residues. The ends were cut back, 0 bases at V and 5 bases at J, with 8 bases in the middle. CDR3 sequence (DNA): TGTGCCTGGAGTGTACGGGGGGATCAGCCCCAGCATTTT. It yields the protein CAWSVRGDQPQHF. The entire variable domain, with the rest obtained from reference TRBV30 and TRBJ1-5, is as follows: SQTIHQWPATLVQPVGSPLSLECTVEGTSNPNLYWYRQAAGRGLQLLFYSVGIGQISSEVPQNLSASRPQDRQFILSSKKLLLSDSGFYLCAWSVRGDQPQHFGDGTRLSIL.

In its sample, this clone was seen once. The chain employs TRBV6-1 and TRBJ1-6, with TRBD1 matching 7 bases. Germline values: CDR1 MNHNS, CDR2 SASEGT. The CDR3 length is 16 residues. Trimming at V came to 1 base and at J to 3 bases, leaving 3 bases not matched to a gene. The CDR3 spells CASSEGDRYYNSPLHF. The CDR3 region has the DNA TGTGCCAGCAGTGAAGGGGACAGATACTATAATTCACCCCTCCACTTT.

This clone was detected once. The rearrangement uses TRBV21-1 and TRBJ1-5; the table's D call of TRBD1 was not tested on the DNA. TRBV21-1 is termed a pseudogene. The CDR3 is 16 amino acids. In DNA, the CDR3 is TGTGCCAGCAGCTTAAACATTACAGGGCATGGGCAGCCCCAGCATTTT. This codes for CASSLNITGHGQPQHF.

The J gene is TRBJ2-1, the V gene TRBV6-5; TRBD2 matches at 8 bases. Germline V gene data show CDR1 as MNHEY and CDR2 as SVGAGI. V shed 5 bases, J shed 5 bases, and the junction held 8 bases outside the gene matches. CDR3 length: 15 amino acids. The CDR3 spells CASSQSGGSHNEQFF. Here the CDR3 DNA reads TGTGCCAGCAGTCAGAGCGGGGGTTCCCACAATGAGCAGTTCTTC.